The next 26 T cell receptor beta chains were all read from a single sample in a study of T cell responses to AZD1222 COVID-19 vaccine. Measured with immunoSEQ multiplex PCR; TCRdb has only the in-frame clones, and not every one. The sample lists about 140,000 clones; around nine tenths were seen once. This sample comprised peripheral blood, obtained 28 days after the second AZD1222 dose. All receptors derive from an adult who received the AZD1222 COVID-19 vaccine.

This clone was observed a single time. The rearrangement uses TRBV19 and TRBJ1-1; tentative D call: TRBD1 (5 bases). Trimming took 2 bases from V and 6 from J, leaving 19 bases between them. The CDR3 has 16 amino acids. CDR1 and CDR2 from the germline V gene are LNHDA and SQIVND (reference sequence). CDR3 DNA sequence: TGTGCCAGTAGTATAAATGATGGGACCCCTAGAGCTGAAGCTTTCTTT. Translating gives CASSINDGTPRAEAFF.

The J gene is TRBJ1-4, the V gene TRBV29-1; 8 positions agree with TRBD1. The CDR3 is 13 residues long. Germline V gene lookup returns CDR1 SQVTM and CDR2 ANQGSEA. V shed 5 bases and J 7 bases; nucleotides not matched to a gene: 6. In DNA form, the CDR3 reads TGCAGCGTTTCGGACAGGGCCCTTGAAAAACTGTTTTTT. Its protein is CSVSDRALEKLFF.

The chain employs TRBV5-6 and TRBJ2-7; TRBD1 might be the D (6 bases). The V gene's germline CDR1 is SGHDT and CDR2 YYEEEE. Trimming shortened V by 1 base and J by 3 bases, and 20 bases separated the two germline ends. The CDR3 length is 17 residues. The CDR3: CASSLFPRDTHDYEQYF. The CDR3 region has the DNA TGTGCCAGCAGCTTGTTTCCCCGGGACACACACGACTACGAGCAGTACTTC.

The chain couples TRBV6-6 to TRBJ1-3; D is undetermined. CDR1 is MNHNY and CDR2 is SVGAGI in the germline V gene (reference sequence). V dropped 4 bases and J dropped 0 bases, with 13 bases sitting between them. The CDR3 covers 16 residues. DNA for the CDR3: TGTGCCAGCAGTTTAACTGGACCAAGCTCTGGAAACACCATATATTTT. Protein product: CASSLTGPSSGNTIYF.

The rearrangement uses TRBV9 and TRBJ2-3; 9 bases fit TRBD2. The germline V gene has CDR1 SGDLS and CDR2 YYNGEE. V was clipped by 4 bases and J by 4 bases; unmatched bases: 7. The CDR3 is 15 amino acids. CDR3 amino acids: CASSLSGSGADTQYF. The CDR3 DNA reads TGTGCCAGCAGCCTTAGCGGGAGCGGGGCAGATACGCAGTATTTT.

This sequence joins TRBV7-9 and TRBJ1-1; perhaps TRBD1 as D (5 bases). This CDR3 contains 13 residues. Germline CDR1 reads SEHNR; CDR2 reads FQNEAQ (reference sequence). Trimming pared 5 bases from V and 1 base from J, leaving 8 bases between. DNA of the CDR3: TGTGCCAGCAGCCCTCAGGGGAACACTGAAGCTTTCTTT. Its protein is CASSPQGNTEAFF.

The chain links TRBV18 to TRBJ1-1; the D is unclear. Germline CDR1 KGHSH, CDR2 LQKENI. CDR3 length: 13 residues. V lost 6 bases, J lost 2 bases, and 10 bases lay in between. The CDR3 reads CASSQVANTEAFF. The DNA for the CDR3 is TGTGCCAGCTCGCAGGTAGCAAACACTGAAGCTTTCTTT.

The chain carries TRBV7-9 and TRBJ1-1; D is unresolved. Looked up from germline, CDR1 is SEHNR and CDR2 is FQNEAQ (reference sequence). The CDR3 is 12 residues long. V lost 8 bases and J 1 base, leaving 8 bases between the germline ends. The CDR3 sequence: CASGKPNTEAFF. For the CDR3, the DNA is TGTGCCAGCGGGAAACCGAACACTGAAGCTTTCTTT.

The J gene is TRBJ2-2, the V gene TRBV20-1, with a tentative D call TRBD1 (6 bases). Germline V gene sequence: CDR1 DFQATT, CDR2 SNEGSKA (reference sequence). Trimming pared 3 bases from V and 4 bases from J, leaving 12 bases between. The CDR3 runs 14 residues. The CDR3 spells CSASLTGPTGELFF. CDR3 bases: TGCAGTGCTAGTCTTACAGGGCCCACCGGGGAGCTGTTTTTT.

The CDR3 coding sequence is TGTGCCAGCAGCTACAGCGACAGGGGGCAGAAAGAGACCCAGTACTTC. Translating gives CASSYSDRGQKETQYF. V usage is TRBV27 and J usage is TRBJ2-5, with 10 positions matching TRBD1. J gave up 3 bases and V 6 bases, and 10 bases lay outside the gene matches. This CDR3 contains 16 residues. Germline lookup yields CDR1 MNHEY and CDR2 SMNVEV (reference sequence).

The genes are TRBV29-1 and TRBJ1-2, with D possibly TRBD1 on 6 matching bases. V lost 3 bases, J lost 4 bases, and 15 bases lay in between. The CDR3 totals 14 residues. Germline CDR1 SQVTM, CDR2 ANQGSEA. CDR3 sequence (DNA): TGCAGCGTTGAGGGGGCAGAACTTAGCTATGGCTACACCTTC. Protein sequence: CSVEGAELSYGYTF.

The V and J genes are TRBV5-6 and TRBJ1-3, with D possibly being TRBD1 (5 bases). This CDR3 has 15 residues. Trimming cost V 1 base and J 4 bases, with 12 bases left between them. Germline CDR1 is SGHDT and CDR2 is YYEEEE. The chain's CDR3 is CASSLWGFGGNTIYF. CDR3 DNA sequence: TGTGCCAGCAGCTTGTGGGGCTTCGGAGGAAACACCATATATTTT. The full variable domain, with the rest looked up from reference TRBV5-6 and TRBJ1-3, is DAGVTQSPTHLIKTRGQQVTLRCSPKSGHDTVSWYQQALGQGPQFIFQYYEEEERQRGNFPDRFSGHQFPNYSSELNVNALLLGDSALYLCASSLWGFGGNTIYFGEGSWLTVV.

This clone has only one observation. V and J are TRBV3-1 (or the pseudogene TRBV3-2) and TRBJ1-2; D remains unclear. The CDR3 loop spans 13 amino acids. Deletions cut 3 bases from V and 7 bases from J, with 12 bases between. Germline V CDR1 and CDR2: LGHDT, YNNKEL (reference sequence). This chain's CDR3 is CASSQRLSGGYTF. For the CDR3, the DNA is TGTGCCAGCAGCCAGAGGTTATCCGGTGGCTACACCTTC.

The chain employs TRBV29-1 and TRBJ1-2; D not resolved. From germline, CDR1 is SQVTM and CDR2 ANQGSEA. V gave up 6 bases and J gave up 6 bases, with 14 bases separating them. The CDR3 is made up of 12 amino acids. CDR3 loop: CSVRRSLHGYTF. In DNA, the CDR3 is TGCAGCGTCCGAAGGTCCCTTCATGGCTACACCTTC.

The rearrangement joins TRBV12-3 or TRBV12-4 to TRBJ2-3, with D hard to call. This CDR3 has 12 residues. V gave up 7 bases and J gave up 0 bases, with 5 bases separating them. The CDR3 bases are TGTGCCAGCACCGTAAGCACAGATACGCAGTATTTT. It translates to CASTVSTDTQYF.

The rearrangement joins TRBV6-6 to TRBJ1-2; D is ambiguous. V was shortened by 5 bases and J by 7 bases, with 17 bases between the two germline ends. Per germline, CDR1 MNHNY and CDR2 SVGAGI (reference sequence). The CDR3 is made up of 14 amino acids. Written as DNA, the CDR3 is TGTGCCAGCAGTCGATCGACCCGAGCTGGTGGCTACACCTTC. Residues: CASSRSTRAGGYTF.

V and J are TRBV5-6 and TRBJ2-1, with 11 bases that match TRBD1. Germline CDR1 is SGHDT and CDR2 is YYEEEE. The junction had 5 bases not matched to a gene; V was cut back by 3 bases and J by 3 bases. The CDR3 spans 16 residues. This CDR3 is CASSSGQGGGYNEQFF. The DNA of the CDR3 is TGTGCCAGCAGCTCGGGACAGGGGGGAGGCTACAATGAGCAGTTCTTC.

The genes are TRBV9 and TRBJ2-5; the D gene is possibly TRBD1 (6 bases). The better agreement between TRBJ2-7 and the DNA end casts doubt on the J call. Germline lookup yields CDR1 SGDLS and CDR2 YYNGEE. This CDR3 region has 13 residues. The CDR3 here is CASSPRGTYEQYF. DNA for the CDR3: TGTGCCAGCAGCCCCAGGGGAACCTACGAGCAGTACTTC.

This rearrangement joins TRBV5-5 to TRBJ2-7; D is uncertain. Per germline, CDR1 SGHKS and CDR2 YYEKEE (reference sequence). V was pared by 0 bases and J by 0 bases, with 7 bases between. CDR3 length equals 14 residues. CDR3 nucleotides: TGTGCCAGCAGCTTGGGGCGGCGCTCCTACGAGCAGTACTTC. Amino acids: CASSLGRRSYEQYF.

With respect to this clone: A junction boundary mismatches the germline segment, possibly from a read error. V is TRBV5-1 and J is TRBJ1-2; D gene uncertain. Germline V gives CDR1 SGHRS, CDR2 YFSETQ. The CDR3 sequence is 13 residues long. CDR3 bases: TGCGCCAGCAGCTTGGGAGGCACAGAACCTCTCCGCTTC. It translates to CASSLGGTEPLRF.

A few counts support this clone. This chain connects TRBV6-4 to TRBJ2-3, with D possibly matching TRBD1 (5 bases). CDR3 length: 16 amino acids. The germline CDR1 and CDR2 sequences are MRHNA and SNTAGT. V was clipped by 0 bases and J by 3 bases, with 13 bases between them. The CDR3 sequence: CASSDSIGRGTDTQYF. The CDR3, as DNA: TGTGCCAGCAGTGACTCGATCGGTAGGGGTACAGATACGCAGTATTTT.

The rearrangement links TRBV7-9 to TRBJ1-4; TRBD1 is a possible D gene (5 bases). The CDR3 runs 18 residues. Germline CDR1 is SEHNR and CDR2 is FQNEAQ (reference sequence). V was shortened by 3 bases and J by 3 bases, with 20 bases between the two germline ends. The CDR3 is CASSFEAWGIEANEKLFF. The DNA for the CDR3 is TGTGCCAGCAGCTTCGAGGCATGGGGGATCGAAGCTAATGAAAAACTGTTTTTT.

The chain joins TRBV5-1 to TRBJ1-1; TRBD1 aligns across 9 bases. The CDR3 consists of 17 residues. CDR1 and CDR2 (germline): SGHRS, YFSETQ. V gave up 0 bases and J gave up 4 bases; unmatched junction bases: 10. CDR3 loop: CASSLVPQGTGSTEAFF. Here the CDR3 DNA reads TGCGCCAGCAGCTTGGTGCCCCAGGGGACAGGGAGCACTGAAGCTTTCTTT.

The chain links TRBV5-1 to TRBJ1-2; no reliable D call. V was clipped by 0 bases and J by 7 bases, with 16 bases between them. The CDR3 has 15 residues. Germline V gene sequence: CDR1 SGHRS, CDR2 YFSETQ. CDR3 nucleotide sequence: TGCGCCAGCAGCTTGGCGGAGGGCGCTAGCCTTGGCTACACCTTC. As protein: CASSLAEGASLGYTF.

This rearrangement joins TRBV7-2 to TRBJ2-6; no definite D call. V lost 0 bases to trimming and J lost 0 bases, with 3 bases between them. Looked up from germline, CDR1 is SGHTA and CDR2 is FQGNSA. CDR3 size: 15 residues. In DNA, the CDR3 is TGTGCCAGCAGCTTAGCGGGCTCTGGGGCCAACGTCCTGACTTTC. Amino acids: CASSLAGSGANVLTF.

This rearrangement joins TRBV29-1 to TRBJ1-1; TRBD1 matches at 11 bases. The CDR3 runs to 14 residues. From germline, CDR1 is SQVTM and CDR2 ANQGSEA. V shed 1 base, J shed 8 bases, and the junction held 6 bases outside the gene matches. CDR3 nucleotide sequence: TGCAGCGTTGAAGTGGACAGGGGGCCAAGAGAAGCTTTCTTT. Its protein product is CSVEVDRGPREAFF.